These 8 T cell receptor beta chains share one sample of origin, sequenced in a study of T cells in localized non-small cell lung cancer. Sequencing was performed with immunoSEQ multiplex PCR; in TCRdb, only in-frame clones are kept and a portion is missing. Of over 9,500 clones in the sample, roughly 29% were seen once. The sequencing here drew on lung tumor tissue, taken before any cancer treatment. The receptors come from a man between 40 and 75 years old with stage I lung adenocarcinoma.

This clone was recorded a few times. The V call is TRBV11-3, the J call TRBJ2-1; TRBD2 aligns across 8 bases. The germline gives CDR1 SGHNT, CDR2 YENEEA. The CDR3 spans 15 residues. Trimming cost V 3 bases and J 12 bases; bases outside gene matches: 13. Here the CDR3 reads CASSLDRGGLMRQFF. As DNA, the CDR3 is TGTGCCAGCAGCTTGGATCGGGGGGGCCTAATGAGGCAGTTCTTC.

This clone has ten or more counts. The V call is TRBV11-3, the J call TRBJ1-2; 8 nucleotides line up with TRBD1. The CDR3 extends over 14 amino acids. Germline V gene lookup returns CDR1 SGHNT and CDR2 YENEEA. Trimming removed 3 bases from V and 3 bases from J; junction bases left unmatched: 3. CDR3 sequence reads: CASSFYRGDYGYTF. DNA for the CDR3: TGTGCCAGCAGCTTTTACAGGGGGGACTATGGCTACACCTTC.

The gene calls are TRBV9 and TRBJ1-2; perhaps TRBD1 as D (5 bases). This CDR3 has 13 amino acids. Germline assignment: CDR1 SGDLS and CDR2 YYNGEE. With 4 bases removed from V and 4 bases from J, the gap between germline ends came to 11 bases. CDR3 sequence reads: CASSRGQSYGYTF. CDR3 sequence (DNA): TGTGCCAGCAGCCGGGGCCAAAGCTATGGCTACACCTTC.

The chain employs TRBV11-3 and TRBJ2-1; 10 positions match TRBD2. V lost 5 bases and J lost 6; bases outside the gene matches: 10. The germline CDR1 and CDR2 sequences are SGHNT and YENEEA. The CDR3 loop spans 16 amino acids. The CDR3 here is CASSQPQRGGINEQFF. The CDR3 DNA reads TGTGCCAGCAGCCAACCACAGCGGGGGGGAATCAATGAGCAGTTCTTC.

The rearrangement joins TRBV30 to TRBJ2-3, with 8 bases fitting TRBD1. V trimming: 5 bases; J trimming: 14 bases; junction bases outside the gene matches: 12. This CDR3 is built from 12 residues. Germline V lookup: CDR1 GTSNPN, CDR2 SVGIG (reference sequence). Here the CDR3 DNA reads TGTGCCTGGTGGCGAACCGGGACAGGAACGTATTTT. Translation: CAWWRTGTGTYF.

The rearrangement joins TRBV9 to TRBJ2-5, with D perhaps matching TRBD1 or TRBD2 (6 bases each). The V and J ends lost 1 base and 4 bases respectively, with 11 bases between them. The CDR3 has 14 residues. Germline lookup yields CDR1 SGDLS and CDR2 YYNGEE. The DNA for the CDR3 is TGTGCCAGCAGCGTACGGGGGCCGCCAGAGACCCAGTACTTC. As protein: CASSVRGPPETQYF.

This clone was seen more than once but under ten times. V and J are TRBV9 and TRBJ2-1, with D unresolved. The V gene lost 0 bases and the J gene lost 4 bases, with 8 bases spanning the gap. Per germline, CDR1 SGDLS and CDR2 YYNGEE. This CDR3 has 14 amino acids. CDR3 sequence (DNA): TGTGCCAGCAGCGTAGCGTCCGGTTACAATGAGCAGTTCTTC. Translation: CASSVASGYNEQFF.

This clone was observed a handful of times. This chain joins TRBV6-8 and TRBJ1-4, with D uncertain. CDR3 length: 13 residues. Germline CDR1 MNHGY, CDR2 SAAAGT. V was trimmed by 4 bases and J by 6 bases, leaving 9 bases between them. Written as DNA, the CDR3 is TGTGCCAGCAGTTCGGAGATTGATGAAAAACTGTTTTTT. Encoded protein: CASSSEIDEKLFF.